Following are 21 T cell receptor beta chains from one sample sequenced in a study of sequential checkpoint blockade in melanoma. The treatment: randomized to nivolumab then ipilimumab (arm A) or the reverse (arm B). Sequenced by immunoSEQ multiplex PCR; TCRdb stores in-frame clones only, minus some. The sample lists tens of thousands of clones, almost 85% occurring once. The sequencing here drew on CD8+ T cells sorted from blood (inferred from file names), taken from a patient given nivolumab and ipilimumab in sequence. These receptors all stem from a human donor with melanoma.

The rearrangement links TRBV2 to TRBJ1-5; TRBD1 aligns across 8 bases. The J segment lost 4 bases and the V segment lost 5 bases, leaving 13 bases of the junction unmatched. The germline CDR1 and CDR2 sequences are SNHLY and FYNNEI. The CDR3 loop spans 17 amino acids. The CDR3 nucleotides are TGTGCCAGCAGTAACAGGGGGGGGACGGGTGCTAATCAGCCCCAGCATTTT. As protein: CASSNRGGTGANQPQHF.

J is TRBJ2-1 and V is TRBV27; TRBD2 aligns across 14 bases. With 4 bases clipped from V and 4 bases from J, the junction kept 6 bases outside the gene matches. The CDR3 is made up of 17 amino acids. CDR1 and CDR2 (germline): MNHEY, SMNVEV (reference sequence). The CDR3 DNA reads TGTGCCAGCAGTTCCGCGACTAGCGGGAGGGATTACAATGAGCAGTTCTTC. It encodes CASSSATSGRDYNEQFF.

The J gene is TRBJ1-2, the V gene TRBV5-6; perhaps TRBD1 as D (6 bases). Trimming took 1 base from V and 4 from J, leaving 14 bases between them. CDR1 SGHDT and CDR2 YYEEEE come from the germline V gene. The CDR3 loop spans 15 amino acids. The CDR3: CASSLLGGALYGYTF. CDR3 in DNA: TGTGCCAGCAGCTTGTTGGGGGGGGCTCTCTATGGCTACACCTTC.

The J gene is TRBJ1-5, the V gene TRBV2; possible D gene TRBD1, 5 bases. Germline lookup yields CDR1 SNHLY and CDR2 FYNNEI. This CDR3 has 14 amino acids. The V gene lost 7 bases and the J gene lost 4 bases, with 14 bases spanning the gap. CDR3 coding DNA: TGTGCCAGCACCAGGACACAGAATAATCAGCCCCAGCATTTT. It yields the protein CASTRTQNNQPQHF.

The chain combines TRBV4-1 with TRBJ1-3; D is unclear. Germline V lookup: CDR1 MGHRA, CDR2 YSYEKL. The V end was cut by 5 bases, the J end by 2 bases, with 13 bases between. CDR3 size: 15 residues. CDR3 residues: CASSMVTVTGNTIYF. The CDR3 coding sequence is TGCGCCAGCAGCATGGTGACTGTAACTGGAAACACCATATATTTT.

The CDR3, as DNA: TGTGCCAGCAGTGGGGGCGGGACAGGGGGCGACGACGAGCAGTACTTC. Translating it yields CASSGGGTGGDDEQYF. The chain joins TRBV6-4 to TRBJ2-7, with 12 bases fitting TRBD1. With 4 bases clipped from V and 5 bases from J, the junction kept 9 bases outside the gene matches. Germline V CDR1 and CDR2: MRHNA, SNTAGT. This CDR3 is built from 16 residues.

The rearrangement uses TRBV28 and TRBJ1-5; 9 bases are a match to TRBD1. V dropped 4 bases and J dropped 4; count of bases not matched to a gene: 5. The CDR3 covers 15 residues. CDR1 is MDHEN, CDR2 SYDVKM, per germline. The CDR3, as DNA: TGTGCCAGCAGTTGGGACAGGGCGGAGAATCAGCCCCAGCATTTT. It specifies CASSWDRAENQPQHF.

The CDR3 DNA follows: TGTGCCATCAAAGCGGGTGCAGAAGAGACCCAGTACTTC. Protein product: CAIKAGAEETQYF. The rearrangement uses TRBV10-3 and TRBJ2-5, with a possible D match to TRBD2 (6 bases). The ends were cut back, 7 bases at V and 3 bases at J, with 12 bases in the middle. In germline, CDR1 is ENHRY, CDR2 SYGVKD. This CDR3 spans 13 amino acids.

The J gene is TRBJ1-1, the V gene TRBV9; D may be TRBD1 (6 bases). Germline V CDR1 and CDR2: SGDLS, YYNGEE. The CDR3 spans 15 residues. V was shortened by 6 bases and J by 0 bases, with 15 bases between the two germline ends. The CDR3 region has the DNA TGTGCCAGCACCGAAGGGGGTGGCGTGAACACTGAAGCTTTCTTT. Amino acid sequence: CASTEGGGVNTEAFF.

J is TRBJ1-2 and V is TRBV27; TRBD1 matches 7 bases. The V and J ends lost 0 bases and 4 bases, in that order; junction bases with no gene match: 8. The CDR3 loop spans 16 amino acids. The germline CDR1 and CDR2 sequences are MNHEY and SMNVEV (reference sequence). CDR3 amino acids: CASSLSGETGRYGYTF. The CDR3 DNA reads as TGTGCCAGCAGTTTATCCGGAGAGACAGGGCGCTATGGCTACACCTTC.

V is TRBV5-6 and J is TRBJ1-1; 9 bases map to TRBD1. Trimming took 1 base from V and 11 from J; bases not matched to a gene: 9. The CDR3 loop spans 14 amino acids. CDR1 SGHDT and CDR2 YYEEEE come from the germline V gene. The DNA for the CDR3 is TGTGCCAGCAGCTTGACAGGGGGCTTTACAAGGGCTTTCTTT. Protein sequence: CASSLTGGFTRAFF.

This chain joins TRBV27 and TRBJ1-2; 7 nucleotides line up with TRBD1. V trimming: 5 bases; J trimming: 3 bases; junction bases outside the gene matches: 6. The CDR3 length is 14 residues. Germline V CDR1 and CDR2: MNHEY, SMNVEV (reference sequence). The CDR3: CASSRGRGDYGYTF. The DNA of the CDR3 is TGTGCCAGCAGTAGGGGCAGGGGGGACTATGGCTACACCTTC.

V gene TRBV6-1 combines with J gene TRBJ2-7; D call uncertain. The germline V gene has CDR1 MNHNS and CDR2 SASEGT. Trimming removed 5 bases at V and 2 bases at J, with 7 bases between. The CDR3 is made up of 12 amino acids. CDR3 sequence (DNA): TGTGCCAGCAGTCCTCCCGCCTACGAGCAGTACTTC. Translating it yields CASSPPAYEQYF.

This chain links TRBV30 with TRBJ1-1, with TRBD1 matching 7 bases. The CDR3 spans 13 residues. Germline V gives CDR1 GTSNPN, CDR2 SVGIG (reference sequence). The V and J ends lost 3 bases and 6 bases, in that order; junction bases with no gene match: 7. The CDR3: CAWSLQGGSEAFF. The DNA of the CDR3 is TGTGCCTGGAGCCTTCAGGGGGGCTCTGAAGCTTTCTTT.

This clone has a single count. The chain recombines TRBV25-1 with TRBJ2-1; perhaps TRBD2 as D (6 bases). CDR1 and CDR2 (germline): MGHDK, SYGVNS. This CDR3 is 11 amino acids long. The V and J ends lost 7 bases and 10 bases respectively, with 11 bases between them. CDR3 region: CASTTTREQFF. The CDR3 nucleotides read TGTGCCAGCACCACGACTAGGGAGCAGTTCTTC.

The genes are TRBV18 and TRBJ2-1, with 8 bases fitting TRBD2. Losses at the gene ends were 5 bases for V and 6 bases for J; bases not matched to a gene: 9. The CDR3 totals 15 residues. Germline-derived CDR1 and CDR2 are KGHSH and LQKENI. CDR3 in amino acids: CASSSDRGGGNEQFF. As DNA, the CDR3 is TGTGCCAGCTCATCAGATCGGGGGGGCGGCAATGAGCAGTTCTTC.

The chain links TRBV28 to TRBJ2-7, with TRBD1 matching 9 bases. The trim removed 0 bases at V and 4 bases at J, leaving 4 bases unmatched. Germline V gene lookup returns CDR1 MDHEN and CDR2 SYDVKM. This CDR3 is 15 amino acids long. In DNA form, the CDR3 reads TGTGCCAGCAGTTTATGGGACAGGGGAGGGTACGAGCAGTACTTC. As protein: CASSLWDRGGYEQYF.

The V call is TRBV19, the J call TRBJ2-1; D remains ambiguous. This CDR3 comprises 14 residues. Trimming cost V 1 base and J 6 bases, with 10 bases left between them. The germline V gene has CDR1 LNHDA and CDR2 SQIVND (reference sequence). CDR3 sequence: CASSIVLVGNEQFF. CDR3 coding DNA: TGTGCCAGTAGTATAGTGCTAGTGGGCAATGAGCAGTTCTTC.

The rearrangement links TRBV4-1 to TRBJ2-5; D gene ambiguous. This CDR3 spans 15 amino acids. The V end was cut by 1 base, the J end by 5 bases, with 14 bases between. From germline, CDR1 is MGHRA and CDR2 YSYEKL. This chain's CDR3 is CASSQVVGPLETQYF. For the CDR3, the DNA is TGCGCCAGCAGCCAAGTAGTGGGCCCCTTGGAGACCCAGTACTTC.

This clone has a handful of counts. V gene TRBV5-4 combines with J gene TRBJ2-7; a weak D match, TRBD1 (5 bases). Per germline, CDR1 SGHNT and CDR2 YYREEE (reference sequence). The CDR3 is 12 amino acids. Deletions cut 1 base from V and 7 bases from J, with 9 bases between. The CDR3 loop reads CASSLRGKEQYF. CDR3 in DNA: TGTGCCAGCAGCTTGAGGGGAAAGGAGCAGTACTTC.

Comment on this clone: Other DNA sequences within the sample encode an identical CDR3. The CDR3 is CASSFSSYEQYF. The CDR3 DNA sequence: TGTGCCAGCAGCTTCAGCTCCTACGAGCAGTACTTC. The chain couples TRBV5-6 to TRBJ2-7; D call uncertain. The length of the CDR3 is 12 residues. Trimming took off 2 bases at V and 0 bases at J, with 3 bases between the two ends. Per germline, CDR1 SGHDT and CDR2 YYEEEE.